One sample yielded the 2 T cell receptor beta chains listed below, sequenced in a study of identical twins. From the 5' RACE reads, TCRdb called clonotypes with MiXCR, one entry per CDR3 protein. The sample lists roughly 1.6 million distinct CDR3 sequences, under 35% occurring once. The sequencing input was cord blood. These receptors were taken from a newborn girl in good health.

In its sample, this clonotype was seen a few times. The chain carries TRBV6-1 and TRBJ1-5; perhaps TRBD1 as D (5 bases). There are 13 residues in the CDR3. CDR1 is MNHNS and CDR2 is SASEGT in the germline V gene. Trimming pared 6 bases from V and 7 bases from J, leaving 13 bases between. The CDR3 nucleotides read TGTGCCAGCAGCGGGGACCCCGGCCAGCCCCAGCATTTT. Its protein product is CASSGDPGQPQHF.

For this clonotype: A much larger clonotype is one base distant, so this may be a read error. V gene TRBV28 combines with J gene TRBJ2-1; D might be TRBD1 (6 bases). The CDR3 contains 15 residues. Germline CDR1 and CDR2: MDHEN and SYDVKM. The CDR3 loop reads CASSPHRTAYNGQFF. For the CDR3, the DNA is TGTGCCAGCAGCCCCCACAGGACAGCTTACAATGGGCAGTTCTTC.